This T cell receptor (beta chain) was identified in a study of shared clonotypes between healthy human individuals. The naive CD8 population came from CD45RO-negative cells selected for CCR7, without terminally differentiated effector memory CD45RA+ cells. Sorted-subset replicate PCRs used around 0.2 ug DNA, about 30,000 T cell genomes. The data were produced by immunoSEQ multiplex PCR, yet TCRdb's version contains in-frame clones alone and is incomplete. The table has over 2,000,000 clones, roughly 93% seen once. Germline V gives CDR1 MGHRA, CDR2 YSYEKL. V lost 5 bases and J lost 6; bases outside the gene matches: 13. The CDR3 is 17 amino acids.

Sequencing input: naive CD8+ T cells from PBMCs. This clonotype originated in a man younger than 35 in good health. Some clones in this sample may be carry-over from other donors' samples. The chain links TRBV4-1 to TRBJ1-6; 7 bases are a match to TRBD1. CDR3 DNA: TGCGCCAGCAGCTTCCGGCCGGGACAGCGTTTTAATTCACCCCTCCACTTT. Amino acids: CASSFRPGQRFNSPLHF.